This entry lists 11 T cell receptor beta chains sequenced from one sample in a study of regulatory T cells in long-lasting Graves disease. Library construction for TCR beta used iRepertoire HTBI primers and Arm-PCR of CDR3 regions. MiXCR, applied by TCRdb to the multiplex PCR reads, yields one record per CDR3 protein. The sample has hundreds of thousands of distinct CDR3 sequences, under 25% seen once. Time point indicated: persistent/refractory GD, antithyroid drugs over 5 years with positive TRAb. PBMC RNA was the source of the TCR library. Material: peripheral blood mononuclear cells (PBMCs), obtained when the disease was refractory, from a patient treated with antithyroid drugs. Source of these receptors: a female donor with Graves disease.

This chain connects TRBV18 to TRBJ1-5; a possible D gene is TRBD1 (6 bases). CDR3 length: 13 amino acids. Germline V gene lookup returns CDR1 KGHSH and CDR2 LQKENI. Trimming took off 10 bases at V and 5 bases at J, with 15 bases between the two ends. This chain's CDR3 is CATGRGGDQPQHF. As DNA, the CDR3 is TGTGCCACTGGCAGGGGTGGAGATCAGCCCCAGCATTTT.

As regards this clonotype: A single base separates this from a much larger clone, so it may be a read error. The final CDR3 position lacks the conserved phenylalanine or tryptophan, pointing to a likely read error. The chain combines TRBV6-2 or TRBV6-3 with TRBJ1-1; D is ambiguous. The V gene lost 6 bases and the J gene lost 7 bases, with 12 bases spanning the gap. Germline CDR1 reads MNHEY; CDR2 reads SVGEGT. The CDR3 runs to 12 residues. This chain's CDR3 is CASSQKRIEAFS. The CDR3 DNA follows: TGTGCCAGCAGCCAGAAACGGATTGAAGCTTTCTCT.

This clonotype was recorded many times. This chain links TRBV27 with TRBJ1-1; no reliable D call. CDR1 and CDR2 (germline): MNHEY, SMNVEV (reference sequence). The CDR3 spans 16 residues. Trimming removed 6 bases at V and 0 bases at J, with 17 bases between. Here the CDR3 DNA reads TGTGCCAGCAGCCGAACTACGCCACTCATGAACACTGAAGCTTTCTTT. It translates to CASSRTTPLMNTEAFF.

This clonotype was observed many times. The rearrangement uses TRBV6-1 and TRBJ1-6; maybe TRBD1 (6 bases). The germline V gene has CDR1 MNHNS and CDR2 SASEGT. Trimming took off 6 bases at V and 3 bases at J, with 15 bases between the two ends. This CDR3 is 16 amino acids long. The chain's CDR3 is CASRSNRDNYNSPLHF. CDR3 in DNA: TGTGCCAGCAGGTCCAACAGGGATAACTATAATTCACCCCTCCACTTT.

The table lists this clonotype with many counts. For the CDR3, the DNA is TGCGCCAGCAAGAGGAATGCGGGAGATAATAATTCACCCCTCCACTTT. This gives the protein CASKRNAGDNNSPLHF. The chain couples TRBV4-1 to TRBJ1-6, with no clear D. CDR1 is MGHRA and CDR2 is YSYEKL in the germline V gene. Trimming took off 7 bases at V and 5 bases at J, with 18 bases between the two ends. The CDR3 consists of 16 residues.

This chain uses TRBV15 with TRBJ2-7; D is unresolved. The CDR3 spans 11 residues. Germline-derived CDR1 and CDR2 are LNHNV and YYDKDF (reference sequence). V was cut by 11 bases and J by 5 bases, with 13 bases left in between. The CDR3 nucleotides read TGTGCCGTACCACCGAAGGACGAGCAGTACTTC. It is translated as CAVPPKDEQYF.

The gene calls are TRBV28 and TRBJ1-5; TRBD1 is a possible D gene (6 bases). This CDR3 has 15 amino acids. V lost 8 bases, J lost 2 bases, and 16 bases lay in between. Per germline, CDR1 MDHEN and CDR2 SYDVKM. The CDR3 nucleotides read TGTGCCAGCGGTGGAGGGGGAAGGGGCAATCAGCCCCAGCATTTT. Translating it yields CASGGGGRGNQPQHF.

Only a few counts were recorded for this clonotype. A read error is possible here, since a much larger clone lies one base away. The J gene is TRBJ1-1, the V gene TRBV20-1, with D possibly being TRBD1 (5 bases). This CDR3 is built from 14 residues. Germline loops: CDR1 DFQATT, CDR2 SNEGSKA (reference sequence). Deletions cut 6 bases from V and 9 bases from J, with 23 bases between. The CDR3 sequence: CSALTGRGATKAFF. CDR3 in DNA: TGCAGTGCCCTGACGGGGCGCGGTGCGACTAAAGCTTTCTTT.

This clonotype appeared many times. The chain recombines TRBV11-2 with TRBJ1-2, with D possibly matching TRBD1 (5 bases). Germline V gene lookup returns CDR1 SGHAT and CDR2 FQNNGV. V lost 3 bases and J lost 4, with 9 bases in between. The CDR3 is 13 residues long. The CDR3 here is CASSLTTAYGYTF. The CDR3 nucleotides read TGTGCCAGCAGCTTGACGACAGCCTATGGCTACACCTTC. Variable domain in full (rest from reference TRBV11-2 and TRBJ1-2): EAGVAQSPRYKIIEKRQSVAFWCNPISGHATLYWYQQILGQGPKLLIQFQNNGVVDDSQLPKDRFSAERLKGVDSTLKIQPAKLEDSAVYLCASSLTTAYGYTFGSGTRLTVV.

This chain connects TRBV3-1 to TRBJ1-1; TRBD1 aligns across 7 bases. Germline CDR1 is LGHDT and CDR2 is YNNKEL (reference sequence). V lost 0 bases, J lost 4 bases, and 14 bases stayed unmatched. CDR3 length: 18 amino acids. CDR3 coding DNA: TGTGCCAGCAGCCAAGAAGGGGGGACAGAGCTCGCCTTCACTGAAGCTTTCTTT. Protein sequence: CASSQEGGTELAFTEAFF.

Turning to this clonotype: The junction departs from germline at one end; a sequencing error may be responsible. The rearrangement joins TRBV11-2 to TRBJ2-7; 7 bases match TRBD1. Germline V gives CDR1 SGHAT, CDR2 FQNNGV. This CDR3 has 15 amino acids. CDR3 protein: CASSPWGQSSYEQHF. CDR3 nucleotide sequence: TGTGCCAGCAGCCCTTGGGGACAGTCCTCCTACGAGCAGCACTTC.